The 26 T cell receptor beta chains below come from one sample, sequenced in a study of T cells in Graves' hyperthyroidism and ophthalmopathy. Amplification targeted TCR beta CDR3 regions from RNA transcripts. HTBI primers drove first-round RT-PCR of the TCR CDR3. TCRdb passed the multiplex PCR reads through MiXCR, listing each CDR3 protein once. The table lists 400,000 or so distinct CDR3 sequences, about 15% of them singletons, with roughly a fifth in the top ten. The specimen was blood. Receptors were obtained from a young woman with Graves' ophthalmopathy.

This clonotype was counted ten times or more. The V gene is TRBV20-1, the J gene TRBJ1-4; no clear D. Trimming cost V 4 bases and J 0 bases, with 12 bases left between them. The CDR3 is made up of 15 amino acids. Germline V gives CDR1 DFQATT, CDR2 SNEGSKA (reference sequence). CDR3 sequence reads: CSATMGSATNEKLFF. Here the CDR3 DNA reads TGCAGTGCTACAATGGGCTCTGCAACTAATGAAAAACTGTTTTTT.

This clonotype was counted at least ten times. This sequence joins TRBV7-2 and TRBJ2-3, with D perhaps given as TRBD1 or TRBD2 (7 bases each). V was pared by 5 bases and J by 3 bases, with 15 bases between. The CDR3 totals 15 residues. Germline V gene lookup returns CDR1 SGHTA and CDR2 FQGNSA. For the CDR3, the DNA is TGTGCCAGCAGCCCCAGGGGGAGGGAGACAGATACGCAGTATTTT. Its protein is CASSPRGRETDTQYF.

Points on this clonotype: At one of its ends the junction is not consistent with the germline gene, which may arise from a read error. The chain is built from TRBV20-1 and TRBJ1-6; D is undetermined. The germline gives CDR1 DFQATT, CDR2 SNEGSKA (reference sequence). This CDR3 has 11 amino acids. This CDR3 reads CSAKGRSPLRF. CDR3 bases: TGCAGTGCCAAAGGACGGTCACCCCTCCGCTTT.

The chain has TRBV7-9 and TRBJ1-6, with no clear D. Germline V lookup: CDR1 SEHNR, CDR2 FQNEAQ (reference sequence). Trimming removed 1 base from V and 0 bases from J, with 10 bases in between. The CDR3 has 17 residues. The chain's CDR3 is CASSLEPARSYNSPLHF. CDR3 coding DNA: TGTGCCAGCAGCTTAGAGCCAGCCCGCTCCTATAATTCACCCCTCCACTTT.

This clonotype was observed many times. The V gene is TRBV6-6, the J gene TRBJ1-6, with TRBD1 matching 9 bases. CDR1 and CDR2 (germline): MNHNY, SVGAGI (reference sequence). Germline trimming cut 0 bases from V and 10 bases from J; bases unmatched to any gene: 10. The CDR3 length is 17 residues. CDR3 protein: CASSYSIAGTGRSPLHF. For the CDR3, the DNA is TGTGCCAGCAGTTACTCGATCGCCGGGACAGGGAGGTCACCCCTCCACTTT.

On this clonotype itself: This may be a read error: a much more frequent sequence differs by one nucleotide. The gene calls are TRBV10-3 and TRBJ1-1; 7 bases align to TRBD1. The V gene's germline CDR1 is ENHRY and CDR2 SYGVKD. The CDR3 contains 15 residues. The CDR3 DNA reads as TGTGTCATCAGTGACCCTCATCGACAGGGAGGGTCTGCTTTCTTT. This gives the protein CVISDPHRQGGSAFF.

This clonotype occurred many times. V usage is TRBV5-8 and J usage is TRBJ1-3; TRBD1 is a possible D gene (6 bases). The V gene's germline CDR1 is SGHTS and CDR2 YDEGEE. The CDR3 runs to 15 residues. V lost 4 bases and J 2 bases, leaving 13 bases between the germline ends. CDR3 residues: CASSLGQITGNTIYF. The CDR3, as DNA: TGTGCCAGCAGCCTAGGACAGATAACTGGAAACACCATATATTTT.

This clonotype was seen at least ten times. J is TRBJ2-1 and V is TRBV20-1, with D unresolved. Germline CDR1 reads DFQATT; CDR2 reads SNEGSKA (reference sequence). Trimming pared 2 bases from V and 5 bases from J, leaving 13 bases between. The CDR3 extends over 14 amino acids. The CDR3 DNA sequence: TGCAGTGCTAGACCCCGCGCGACACACAATGAGCAGTTCTTC. Protein: CSARPRATHNEQFF.

To note about this clonotype: A much larger clone lies one base from this, so it may be a read error. The chain employs TRBV11-2 and TRBJ1-1; D ambiguous. CDR1 is SGHAT, CDR2 FQNNGV, per germline. The CDR3 is made up of 13 amino acids. For the CDR3, the DNA is TGTGCCAGCAGCTCTCAGGTGAACACTGGAGCTTTCTTT. The encoded protein is CASSSQVNTGAFF.

This clonotype was seen a handful of times. The rearrangement links TRBV15 to TRBJ2-2; the D gene could be TRBD1 or TRBD2 (5 bases each). This CDR3 has 14 residues. The germline V gene has CDR1 LNHNV and CDR2 YYDKDF (reference sequence). V dropped 5 bases and J dropped 2 bases, with 9 bases sitting between them. The CDR3 reads CATSYGTNTGELFF. Written as DNA, the CDR3 is TGTGCCACCAGCTATGGGACCAACACCGGGGAGCTGTTTTTT.

This clonotype was seen a few times. The J gene is TRBJ2-3, the V gene TRBV6-1, with 9 bases fitting TRBD1. CDR3 length equals 14 residues. The J segment lost 8 bases and the V segment lost 6 bases, leaving 9 bases of the junction unmatched. Germline assignment: CDR1 MNHNS and CDR2 SASEGT. CDR3 sequence reads: CASSTGTGYFTQYF. The CDR3, as DNA: TGTGCCAGCAGCACCGGGACAGGGTATTTTACGCAGTATTTT.

The chain is built from TRBV7-9 and TRBJ2-2, with 9 bases that match TRBD2. Germline CDR1 and CDR2: SEHNR and FQNEAQ (reference sequence). V dropped 5 bases and J dropped 7; count of bases not matched to a gene: 8. The CDR3 contains 15 residues. CDR3 DNA sequence: TGTGCCAGCAGCGCCAGCGGGGGGCCTGGCGGGGAGCTGTTTTTT. Protein: CASSASGGPGGELFF.

This clonotype was counted a few times. The chain is built from TRBV3-1 and TRBJ1-1; 8 bases align to TRBD1. CDR1 LGHDT and CDR2 YNNKEL come from the germline V gene (reference sequence). The CDR3 extends over 13 amino acids. After removal of 4 bases from V and 8 bases from J, the junction contained 6 bases not matched to a gene. The CDR3 bases are TGTGCCAGCAGCCTCGGACAGGGCTCGGAAGCTTTCTTT. Translation: CASSLGQGSEAFF.

This clonotype occurred many times. The genes are TRBV7-9 and TRBJ2-1, with 12 bases aligning to TRBD2. Germline CDR1 and CDR2: SEHNR and FQNEAQ (reference sequence). This CDR3 is 16 amino acids long. V gave up 7 bases and J gave up 6 bases; unmatched junction bases: 10. The CDR3 region has the DNA TGTGCCAGCAACCCTCGATCTAGCGGGGGGGCCAATGAGCAGTTCTTC. Amino acid sequence: CASNPRSSGGANEQFF.

This clonotype was detected many times. This chain connects TRBV6-4 to TRBJ2-1, with 12 bases fitting TRBD2. Germline V gives CDR1 MRHNA, CDR2 SNTAGT. With 3 bases clipped from V and 4 bases from J, the junction kept 1 base outside the gene matches. This CDR3 is built from 15 residues. The CDR3 DNA sequence: TGTGCCAGCAGTGAGACTAGCGGGGGATACAATGAGCAGTTCTTC. Translated, it gives CASSETSGGYNEQFF.

This clonotype has only a few counts. The chain carries TRBV19 and TRBJ2-2; D not certain. The CDR3 contains 17 residues. Trimming removed 3 bases at V and 1 base at J, with 15 bases between. Germline loops: CDR1 LNHDA, CDR2 SQIVND (reference sequence). CDR3 bases: TGTGCCAGTAGTATTTGTTGTCGGCACCTGAACACCGGGGAGCTGTTTTTT. It codes for CASSICCRHLNTGELFF.

This clonotype showed up many times. The chain links TRBV20-1 to TRBJ2-3; TRBD2 aligns across 8 bases. Unmatched junction bases numbered 13, after V lost 0 bases and J lost 5 bases. The length of the CDR3 is 17 residues. The germline V gene has CDR1 DFQATT and CDR2 SNEGSKA (reference sequence). CDR3 coding DNA: TGCAGTGCTAGAGATTATGGAGCGGGGGCGCCGAAAGATACGCAGTATTTT. Translating it yields CSARDYGAGAPKDTQYF.

The table lists this clonotype with many counts. The genes are TRBV28 and TRBJ1-5, with D perhaps matching TRBD1 (6 bases). V was trimmed by 4 bases and J by 6 bases, leaving 13 bases between them. CDR3 length: 14 amino acids. Germline V gene sequence: CDR1 MDHEN, CDR2 SYDVKM. The CDR3 is CASSSNRASQPQHF. The CDR3 nucleotides read TGTGCCAGCAGTTCCAACAGGGCTTCTCAGCCCCAGCATTTT.

The rearrangement links TRBV2 to TRBJ2-1, with 11 bases fitting TRBD2. V lost 6 bases and J lost 5; bases outside the gene matches: 9. This CDR3 contains 16 residues. Germline V lookup: CDR1 SNHLY, CDR2 FYNNEI. This chain's CDR3 is CASRYSGGARHNEQFF. In DNA, the CDR3 is TGTGCCAGCAGATATAGCGGGGGGGCTCGGCACAATGAGCAGTTCTTC.

This clonotype was counted ten times or more. The J gene is TRBJ1-4, the V gene TRBV28; 7 nucleotides agree with TRBD1. The germline gives CDR1 MDHEN, CDR2 SYDVKM. V lost 5 bases to trimming and J lost 0 bases; unmatched junction nucleotides: 9. The CDR3 is 17 amino acids. In nucleotides, the CDR3 is TGTGCCAGCAGTCCCGGGGACAGACGATCAACTAATGAAAAACTGTTTTTT. Protein product: CASSPGDRRSTNEKLFF.

This clonotype was seen repeatedly, ten times or more. The rearrangement joins TRBV9 to TRBJ1-1; D not certain. In germline, CDR1 is SGDLS, CDR2 YYNGEE. V was pared by 0 bases and J by 0 bases, with 15 bases between. The CDR3 sequence is 17 residues long. The CDR3 protein is CASSVGMIQGMNTEAFF. CDR3 coding DNA: TGTGCCAGCAGCGTAGGAATGATTCAAGGGATGAACACTGAAGCTTTCTTT.

Ten or more counts support this clonotype. In nucleotides, the CDR3 is TGTGCCAGCTCACCCTCGCGACAGGGGATCAAGTGGACTAATGAAAAACTGTTTTTT. It specifies CASSPSRQGIKWTNEKLFF. This rearrangement joins TRBV18 to TRBJ1-4, with TRBD1 matching over 8 bases. The CDR3 runs 19 residues. Germline trimming cut 3 bases from V and 2 bases from J; bases unmatched to any gene: 14. Looked up from germline, CDR1 is KGHSH and CDR2 is LQKENI.

Comments on this clonotype: A much larger clone differs by one base, so this may be a read error. The chain is built from TRBV3-1 and TRBJ1-4; 7 nucleotides agree with TRBD1. Trimming cost V 0 bases and J 8 bases; bases outside gene matches: 3. This CDR3 has 14 residues. Germline lookup yields CDR1 LGHDT and CDR2 YNNKEL (reference sequence). The CDR3 sequence: CASSQEIGGEKLFF. The CDR3 DNA reads TGTGCCAGCAGCCAAGAGATAGGGGGCGAAAAACTGTTTTTT.

At least ten counts were recorded for this clonotype. An end of the junction does not agree with germline; a read error may underlie this. The chain carries TRBV12-3 or TRBV12-4 and TRBJ1-1; possibly TRBD1 for D (5 bases). The CDR3 has 15 amino acids. The CDR3 DNA follows: TGTACCAGCACCCCCACCCGGGGCCGGAACACTGAAGCTTTCTTT. This translates into CTSTPTRGRNTEAFF.

This clonotype has a count of ten or more. The V gene is TRBV2, the J gene TRBJ2-7; TRBD1 is a possible D gene (6 bases). This CDR3 comprises 15 residues. Germline assignment: CDR1 SNHLY and CDR2 FYNNEI. Trimming left V 5 bases short and J 0 bases short, with 14 bases between. The CDR3 sequence: CASSKDRRISYEQYF. The CDR3 DNA follows: TGTGCCAGCAGTAAGGACAGACGTATCTCCTACGAGCAGTACTTC.

This clonotype was seen at least ten times. The chain carries TRBV30 and TRBJ2-5, with TRBD2 identical over 10 bases. Germline V lookup: CDR1 GTSNPN, CDR2 SVGIG (reference sequence). The CDR3 spans 15 residues. Losses at the gene ends were 4 bases for V and 5 bases for J; bases not matched to a gene: 10. The CDR3, as DNA: TGTGCCTGGAAAGCAATCACTAGCGGGGTTGAGACCCAGTACTTC. It is translated as CAWKAITSGVETQYF.